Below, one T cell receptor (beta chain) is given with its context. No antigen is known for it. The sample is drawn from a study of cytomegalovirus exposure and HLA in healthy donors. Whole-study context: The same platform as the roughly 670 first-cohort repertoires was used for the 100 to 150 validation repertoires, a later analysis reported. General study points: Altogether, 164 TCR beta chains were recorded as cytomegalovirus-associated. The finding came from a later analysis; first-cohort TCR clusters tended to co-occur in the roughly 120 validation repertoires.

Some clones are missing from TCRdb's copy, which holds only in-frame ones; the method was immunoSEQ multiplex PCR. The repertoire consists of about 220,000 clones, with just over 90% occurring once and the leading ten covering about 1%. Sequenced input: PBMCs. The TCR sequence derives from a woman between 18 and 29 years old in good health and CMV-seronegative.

The CDR3: CASSFGTSGGEETQYF. Here the CDR3 DNA reads TGTGCCAGCAGCTTCGGGACTAGCGGGGGAGAAGAGACCCAGTACTTC. The gene calls are TRBV11-2 and TRBJ2-5; 14 bases line up with TRBD2. V shed 3 bases and J 3 bases; nucleotides not matched to a gene: 3. The CDR3 sequence is 16 residues long. Germline values: CDR1 SGHAT, CDR2 FQNNGV.